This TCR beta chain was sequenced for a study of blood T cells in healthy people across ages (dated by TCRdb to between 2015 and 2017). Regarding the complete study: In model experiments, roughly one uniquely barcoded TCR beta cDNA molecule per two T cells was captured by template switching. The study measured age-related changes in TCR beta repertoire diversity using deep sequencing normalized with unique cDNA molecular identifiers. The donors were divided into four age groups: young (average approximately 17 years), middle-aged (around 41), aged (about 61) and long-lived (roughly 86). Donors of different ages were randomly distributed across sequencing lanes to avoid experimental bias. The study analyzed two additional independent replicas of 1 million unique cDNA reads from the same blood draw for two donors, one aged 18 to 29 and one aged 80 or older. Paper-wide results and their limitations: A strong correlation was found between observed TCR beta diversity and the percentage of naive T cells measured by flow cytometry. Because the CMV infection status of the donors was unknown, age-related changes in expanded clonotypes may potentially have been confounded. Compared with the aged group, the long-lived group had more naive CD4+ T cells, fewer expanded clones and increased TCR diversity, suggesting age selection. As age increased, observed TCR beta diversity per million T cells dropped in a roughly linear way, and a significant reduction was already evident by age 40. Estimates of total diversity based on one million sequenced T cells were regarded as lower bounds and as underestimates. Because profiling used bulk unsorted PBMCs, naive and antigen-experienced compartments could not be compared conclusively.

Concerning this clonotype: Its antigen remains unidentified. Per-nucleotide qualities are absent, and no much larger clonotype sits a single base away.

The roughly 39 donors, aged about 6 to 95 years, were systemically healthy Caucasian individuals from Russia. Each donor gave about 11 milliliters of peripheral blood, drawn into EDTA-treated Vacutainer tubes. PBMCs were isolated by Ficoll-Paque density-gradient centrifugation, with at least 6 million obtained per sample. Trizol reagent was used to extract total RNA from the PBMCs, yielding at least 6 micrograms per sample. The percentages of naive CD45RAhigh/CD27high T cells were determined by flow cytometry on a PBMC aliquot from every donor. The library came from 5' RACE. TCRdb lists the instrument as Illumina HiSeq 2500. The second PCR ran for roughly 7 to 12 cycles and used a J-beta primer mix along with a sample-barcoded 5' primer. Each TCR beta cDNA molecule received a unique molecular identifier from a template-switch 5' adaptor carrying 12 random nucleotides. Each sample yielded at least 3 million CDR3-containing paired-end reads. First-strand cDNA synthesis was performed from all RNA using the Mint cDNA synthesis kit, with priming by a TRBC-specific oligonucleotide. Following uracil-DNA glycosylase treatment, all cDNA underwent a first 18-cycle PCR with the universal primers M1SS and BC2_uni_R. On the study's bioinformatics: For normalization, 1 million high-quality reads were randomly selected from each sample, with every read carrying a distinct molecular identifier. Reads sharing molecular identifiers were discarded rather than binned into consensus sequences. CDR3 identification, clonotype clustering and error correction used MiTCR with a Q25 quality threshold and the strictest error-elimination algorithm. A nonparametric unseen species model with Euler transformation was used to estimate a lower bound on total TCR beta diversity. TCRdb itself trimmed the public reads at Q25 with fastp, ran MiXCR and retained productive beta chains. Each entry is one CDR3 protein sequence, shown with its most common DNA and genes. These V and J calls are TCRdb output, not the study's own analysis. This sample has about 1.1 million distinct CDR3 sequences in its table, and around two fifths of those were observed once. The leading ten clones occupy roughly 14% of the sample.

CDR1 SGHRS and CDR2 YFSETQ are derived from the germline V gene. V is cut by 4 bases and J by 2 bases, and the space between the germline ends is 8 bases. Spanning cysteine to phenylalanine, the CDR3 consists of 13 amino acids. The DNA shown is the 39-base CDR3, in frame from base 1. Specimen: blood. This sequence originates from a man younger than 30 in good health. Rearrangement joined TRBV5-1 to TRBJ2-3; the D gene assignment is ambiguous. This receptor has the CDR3 CASSDDYTDTQYF. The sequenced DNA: TGCGCCAGCAGCGATGATTACACAGATACGCAGTATTTT.